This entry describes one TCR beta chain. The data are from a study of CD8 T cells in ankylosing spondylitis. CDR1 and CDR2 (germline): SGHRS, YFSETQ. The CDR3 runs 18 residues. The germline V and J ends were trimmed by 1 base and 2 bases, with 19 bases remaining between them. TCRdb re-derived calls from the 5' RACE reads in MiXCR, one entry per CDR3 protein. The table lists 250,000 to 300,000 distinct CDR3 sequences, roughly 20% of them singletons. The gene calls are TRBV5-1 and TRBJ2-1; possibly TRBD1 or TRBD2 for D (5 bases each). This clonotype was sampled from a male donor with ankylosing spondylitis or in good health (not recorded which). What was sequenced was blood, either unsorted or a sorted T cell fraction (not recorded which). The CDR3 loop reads CASSLFPRDQGPYNEQFF. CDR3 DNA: TGCGCCAGCAGCTTGTTCCCCCGGGACCAGGGACCCTACAATGAGCAGTTCTTC.